One sample yielded the 9 T cell receptor beta chains listed below, sequenced in a study of blood T cell repertoires in COVID-19 (TCRdb year 2020). Receptor amplification or capture employed the immunoSEQ multiplex PCR assay. TCRdb re-hosts the immuneACCESS table, in-frame sequences only. Its copies lack some clones; in the studies checked, an unresolved V gene accounts for under half of them, and the cause for the rest is not known. The sample table contains around 190,000 clones; only one count was recorded for 70% to 90% of them. The ten largest clones represent roughly a sixth of the sample. Material: peripheral blood. The receptors were sampled from a man in his fifties or sixties with COVID-19, enrolled during active disease.

The chain links TRBV5-1 to TRBJ2-1; the D gene is possibly TRBD2 (6 bases). This CDR3 has 15 residues. V gave up 4 bases and J gave up 2 bases, with 13 bases separating them. From germline, CDR1 is SGHRS and CDR2 YFSETQ. DNA for the CDR3: TGCGCCAGCAGCCCCTCCGGGGGACCCTACAATGAGCAGTTCTTC. Translated, it gives CASSPSGGPYNEQFF.

This sequence joins TRBV18 and TRBJ2-3; D unresolved. This CDR3 is built from 13 residues. Germline values: CDR1 KGHSH, CDR2 LQKENI. Between the trimmed V and J ends, which lost 2 bases and 2 bases, there was a span of 5 bases. CDR3 DNA: TGTGCCAGCTCACCATCCTTCACAGATACGCAGTATTTT. It yields the protein CASSPSFTDTQYF.

This clone was observed a single time. The V call is TRBV5-6, the J call TRBJ2-7, with unresolved D. The CDR3 consists of 14 residues. CDR1 and CDR2 (germline): SGHDT, YYEEEE. The germline V and J ends were trimmed by 0 bases and 4 bases, with 11 bases remaining between them. CDR3 bases: TGTGCCAGCAGCTTGGCCAGGTCCCCTTACGAGCAGTACTTC. Its translation: CASSLARSPYEQYF.

The gene calls are TRBV6-4 and TRBJ2-3, with 10 bases identical to TRBD1. CDR1 and CDR2 from the germline V gene are MRHNA and SNTAGT. The V segment lost 8 bases and the J segment 3 bases; nucleotides outside the gene matches: 5. The CDR3 is 14 amino acids. CDR3 DNA: TGTGCCAGCCGCACGGACAGGGGGACAGATACGCAGTATTTT. It yields the protein CASRTDRGTDTQYF.

In its sample, this clone was seen once. This chain connects TRBV7-6 to TRBJ2-3; perhaps TRBD1 as D (6 bases). Germline values: CDR1 SGHVS, CDR2 FNYEAQ. Trimming shortened V by 2 bases and J by 1 base, and 7 bases separated the two germline ends. CDR3 length equals 14 residues. Here the CDR3 DNA reads TGTGCCAGCAGCTTACGGACAGGCACAGATACGCAGTATTTT. It is translated as CASSLRTGTDTQYF.

Only one count was recorded for this clone. The chain carries TRBV4-3 and TRBJ2-2, with D possibly being TRBD2 (7 bases). Germline V gene data show CDR1 as LGHNA and CDR2 as YSLEER. V was trimmed by 0 bases and J by 6 bases, leaving 14 bases between them. CDR3 length: 16 residues. The CDR3 region has the DNA TGCGCCAGCAGCCAAGATTGGAGGGGGGGCCCCGGGGAGCTGTTTTTT. Protein: CASSQDWRGGPGELFF.

The rearrangement links TRBV5-5 to TRBJ2-5, with 8 bases aligning to TRBD2. The CDR3 is 15 residues long. In germline, CDR1 is SGHKS, CDR2 YYEKEE (reference sequence). V trimming: 4 bases; J trimming: 4 bases; junction bases outside the gene matches: 9. DNA of the CDR3: TGTGCCAGCAGCCACAAAGCGGGAGTCGCAGAGACCCAGTACTTC. Translating it yields CASSHKAGVAETQYF.

V and J are TRBV2 and TRBJ2-1; 8 nucleotides align to TRBD2. The germline V gene has CDR1 SNHLY and CDR2 FYNNEI. The V segment lost 7 bases and the J segment 5 bases; nucleotides outside the gene matches: 13. The CDR3 runs to 16 residues. DNA of the CDR3: TGTGCCAGCATTTTTCCGGGCGGGAGGTGGAACAATGAGCAGTTCTTC. Translation gives CASIFPGGRWNNEQFF.

The CDR3 reads CASSPDRDPMNTEAFF. The CDR3, as DNA: TGTGCCAGCAGCCCGGACAGGGACCCTATGAACACTGAAGCTTTCTTT. This chain connects TRBV7-8 to TRBJ1-1, with 8 bases lining up with TRBD1. In germline, CDR1 is SGHVS, CDR2 FQNEAQ. V lost 5 bases to trimming and J lost 0 bases; unmatched junction nucleotides: 8. The length of the CDR3 is 16 residues.